This T cell receptor beta chain was captured in a study of graft-versus-host responses after intestinal transplantation. Study in general: Multivisceral, liver-intestinal, or isolated intestinal grafts went to recipients. Following induction with anti-thymocyte globulin, all recipients were given tacrolimus and steroids for around three years.

This clone was counted a few times. Its specificity is unknown. Broader study findings: Early post-transplant HvG declines tracked with peak circulating GvH clone levels.

Profiled with immunoSEQ multiplex PCR; TCRdb holds only in-frame clones, not every one. The sample contains about 27,000 clones, roughly 87% of which appear only once. CDR1 GTSNPN and CDR2 SVGIG come from the germline V gene (reference sequence). CDR3 length equals 12 residues. Trimming took 3 bases from V and 5 from J, leaving 10 bases between them. The chain has TRBV30 and TRBJ2-5; no firm D call. The clonotype comes from a human donor who received an intestinal transplant. Sequencing was performed on unstimulated CD4+ T cells sorted from spleen or lymph node cells, taken before intestinal transplant. The CDR3 DNA follows: TGTGCCTGGAGCGCGCTAGGGGAGACCCAGTACTTC. It specifies CAWSALGETQYF.